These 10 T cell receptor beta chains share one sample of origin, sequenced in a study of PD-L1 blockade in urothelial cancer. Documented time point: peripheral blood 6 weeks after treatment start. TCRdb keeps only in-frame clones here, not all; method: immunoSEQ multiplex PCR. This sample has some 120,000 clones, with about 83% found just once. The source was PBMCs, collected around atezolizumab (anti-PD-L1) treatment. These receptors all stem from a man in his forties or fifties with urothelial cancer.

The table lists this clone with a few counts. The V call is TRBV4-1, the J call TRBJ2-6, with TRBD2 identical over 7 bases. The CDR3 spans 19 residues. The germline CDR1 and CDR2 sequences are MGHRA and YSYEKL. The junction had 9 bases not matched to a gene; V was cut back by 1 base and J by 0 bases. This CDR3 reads CASSQAFASGNSGANVLTF. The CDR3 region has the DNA TGCGCCAGCAGCCAAGCATTTGCTAGCGGTAACTCTGGGGCCAACGTCCTGACTTTC.

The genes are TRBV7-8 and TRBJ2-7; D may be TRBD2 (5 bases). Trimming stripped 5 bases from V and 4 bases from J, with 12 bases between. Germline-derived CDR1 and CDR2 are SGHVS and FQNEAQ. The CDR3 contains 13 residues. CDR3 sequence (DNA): TGTGCCAGCAGCCTAACTAGTCTGTACGAGCAGTACTTC. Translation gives CASSLTSLYEQYF. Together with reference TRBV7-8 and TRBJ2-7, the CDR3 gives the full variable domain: GAGVSQSPRYKVAKRGQDVALRCDPISGHVSLFWYQQALGQGPEFLTYFQNEAQLDKSGLPSDRFFAERPEGSVSTLKIQRTQQEDSAVYLCASSLTSLYEQYFGPGTRLTVT.

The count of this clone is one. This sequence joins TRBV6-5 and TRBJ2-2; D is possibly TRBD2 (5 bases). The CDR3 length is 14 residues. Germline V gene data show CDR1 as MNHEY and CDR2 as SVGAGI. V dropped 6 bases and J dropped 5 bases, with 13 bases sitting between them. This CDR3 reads CASRREISTGELFF. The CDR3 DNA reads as TGTGCCAGCAGAAGGGAGATCAGTACCGGGGAGCTGTTTTTT.

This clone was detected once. CDR3 sequence reads: CASSKSEPYEQYF. Here the CDR3 DNA reads TGTGCCAGCAGCAAGTCGGAGCCCTACGAGCAGTACTTC. The chain employs TRBV21-1 and TRBJ2-7; TRBD2, the table's D call, was not compared with the DNA. TRBV21-1 is designated a pseudogene. This CDR3 spans 13 amino acids.

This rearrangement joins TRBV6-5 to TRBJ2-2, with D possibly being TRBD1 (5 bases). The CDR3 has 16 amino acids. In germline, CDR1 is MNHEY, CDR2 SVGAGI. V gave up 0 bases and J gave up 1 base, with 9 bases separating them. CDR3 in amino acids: CASSYSGQVNTGELFF. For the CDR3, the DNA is TGTGCCAGCAGTTACTCGGGGCAGGTGAACACCGGGGAGCTGTTTTTT.

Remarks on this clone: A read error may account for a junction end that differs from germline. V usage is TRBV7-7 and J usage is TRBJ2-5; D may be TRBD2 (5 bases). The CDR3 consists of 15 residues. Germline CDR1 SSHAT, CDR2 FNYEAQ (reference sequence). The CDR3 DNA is TGTGCTAGCAGCCTCCATGGCAGCCGAGGGGAGACCCAGTACTTC. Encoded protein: CASSLHGSRGETQYF.

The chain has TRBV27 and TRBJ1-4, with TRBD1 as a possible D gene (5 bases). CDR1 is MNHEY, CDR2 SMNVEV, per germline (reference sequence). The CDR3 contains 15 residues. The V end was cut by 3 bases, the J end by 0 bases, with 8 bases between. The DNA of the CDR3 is TGTGCCAGCAGTTTTGGGGGGGCAACTAATGAAAAACTGTTTTTT. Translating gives CASSFGGATNEKLFF. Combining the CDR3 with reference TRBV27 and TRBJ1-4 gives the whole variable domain EAQVTQNPRYLITVTGKKLTVTCSQNMNHEYMSWYRQDPGLGLRQIYYSMNVEVTDKGDVPEGYKVSRKEKRNFPLILESPSPNQTSLYFCASSFGGATNEKLFFGSGTQLSVL.

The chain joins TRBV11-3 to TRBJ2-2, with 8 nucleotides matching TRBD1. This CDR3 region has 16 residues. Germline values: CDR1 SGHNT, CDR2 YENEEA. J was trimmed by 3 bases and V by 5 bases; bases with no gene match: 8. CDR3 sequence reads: CASSAQGAPYTGELFF. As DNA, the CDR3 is TGTGCCAGCAGCGCCCAGGGGGCGCCCTACACCGGGGAGCTGTTTTTT.

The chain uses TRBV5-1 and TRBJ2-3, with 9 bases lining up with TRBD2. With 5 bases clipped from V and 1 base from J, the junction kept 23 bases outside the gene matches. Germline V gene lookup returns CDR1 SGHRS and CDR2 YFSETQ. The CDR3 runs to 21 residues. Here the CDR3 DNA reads TGCGCCAGCAGGACGCCCACTAGGGCGGGAGGGATGAGTGCTGGCACAGATACGCAGTATTTT. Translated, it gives CASRTPTRAGGMSAGTDTQYF.

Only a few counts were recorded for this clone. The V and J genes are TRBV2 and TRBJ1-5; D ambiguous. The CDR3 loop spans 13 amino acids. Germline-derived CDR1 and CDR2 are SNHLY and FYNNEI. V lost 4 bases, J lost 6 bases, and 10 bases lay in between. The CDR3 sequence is CASSVILSQPQHF. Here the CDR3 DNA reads TGTGCCAGCAGTGTAATCTTGAGTCAGCCCCAGCATTTT.